A single sample gave rise to the 8 T cell receptor beta chains below, sequenced in a study of T-cell reconstitution after alpha-beta-depleted transplantation in children. The library targeted TCRbeta and was prepared with unique molecular identifiers. Each CDR3 protein gets one entry after TCRdb re-called the PCR reads with MiXCR. Found here are about 420,000 distinct CDR3 sequences, around 15% of them singletons; the top ten hold 25% to 30%. The sequencing here drew on PBMCs, mostly from graft donor cells, taken 360 days after TCRalphabeta/CD19-depleted stem cell transplant. These receptors all stem from a boy in the first two years of life who had a stem cell transplant for Wiskott-Aldrich syndrome, so the T cells may come from the graft donor.

The chain uses TRBV20-1 and TRBJ1-5, with 9 bases that match TRBD1. The germline V gene encodes CDR1 DFQATT and CDR2 SNEGSKA (reference sequence). The CDR3 consists of 15 residues. The trim removed 1 base at V and 2 bases at J, leaving 3 bases unmatched. The CDR3 loop reads CSARAWTGGNQPQHF. CDR3 in DNA: TGCAGTGCTAGAGCGTGGACAGGGGGCAATCAGCCCCAGCATTTT.

The chain joins TRBV5-1 to TRBJ1-1; possibly TRBD1 for D (5 bases). Trimming stripped 5 bases from V and 8 bases from J, with 13 bases between. This CDR3 contains 12 residues. CDR1 SGHRS and CDR2 YFSETQ come from the germline V gene. The CDR3 is CASRATDREAFF. CDR3 coding DNA: TGCGCCAGCAGGGCTACCGACAGAGAAGCTTTCTTT.

Only one count was recorded for this clonotype. The V gene is TRBV7-9, the J gene TRBJ2-7; tentative D call: TRBD2 (5 bases). V was shortened by 6 bases and J by 3 bases, with 18 bases between the two germline ends. The CDR3 has 15 amino acids. Germline V gene data show CDR1 as SEHNR and CDR2 as FQNEAQ (reference sequence). CDR3 protein: CASRSGRGSHYEQYF. The CDR3 nucleotides read TGTGCCAGCAGGTCTGGACGGGGTTCCCACTACGAGCAGTACTTC.

This chain uses TRBV4-3 with TRBJ2-7; 10 bases match TRBD2. Unmatched junction bases numbered 12, after V lost 4 bases and J lost 0 bases. The CDR3 runs 18 residues. Germline loops: CDR1 LGHNA, CDR2 YSLEER. CDR3 in DNA: TGCGCCAGCAGCCTCTACCCTCGACTAGCGGGCCTCTCCTACGAGCAGTACTTC. It is translated as CASSLYPRLAGLSYEQYF.

The V call is TRBV5-1, the J call TRBJ2-5; a weak D match, TRBD1 (6 bases). There are 16 residues in the CDR3. Trimming pared 0 bases from V and 4 bases from J, leaving 16 bases between. Germline CDR1 is SGHRS and CDR2 is YFSETQ. The CDR3 loop reads CASSLGIQGRGETQYF. The CDR3 DNA reads as TGCGCCAGCAGCTTGGGGATACAGGGAAGAGGAGAGACCCAGTACTTC.

The CDR3 DNA sequence: TGCAGCGTTGCGGGTCAAGGAGCTTTCTTT. It encodes CSVAGQGAFF. The J gene is TRBJ1-1, the V gene TRBV29-1, with unresolved D. Germline CDR1 reads SQVTM; CDR2 reads ANQGSEA. V lost 4 bases and J 10 bases, leaving 10 bases between the germline ends. This CDR3 region has 10 residues.

The gene calls are TRBV24-1 and TRBJ2-1; TRBD2 aligns across 7 bases. The CDR3 spans 16 residues. After removal of 4 bases from V and 1 base from J, the junction contained 6 bases not matched to a gene. Germline CDR1 KGHDR, CDR2 SFDVKD. The chain's CDR3 is CATSDPSGASYNEQFF. In DNA, the CDR3 is TGTGCCACCAGTGACCCTAGCGGAGCGTCCTACAATGAGCAGTTCTTC.

The rearrangement uses TRBV6-1 and TRBJ2-1, with D tentatively TRBD1 (6 bases). Germline assignment: CDR1 MNHNS and CDR2 SASEGT. CDR3 length: 16 amino acids. Trimming pared 6 bases from V and 2 bases from J, leaving 17 bases between. CDR3 sequence: CASSLYRVSAYNEQFF. As DNA, the CDR3 is TGTGCCAGCAGCCTCTACAGGGTAAGCGCCTACAATGAGCAGTTCTTC.